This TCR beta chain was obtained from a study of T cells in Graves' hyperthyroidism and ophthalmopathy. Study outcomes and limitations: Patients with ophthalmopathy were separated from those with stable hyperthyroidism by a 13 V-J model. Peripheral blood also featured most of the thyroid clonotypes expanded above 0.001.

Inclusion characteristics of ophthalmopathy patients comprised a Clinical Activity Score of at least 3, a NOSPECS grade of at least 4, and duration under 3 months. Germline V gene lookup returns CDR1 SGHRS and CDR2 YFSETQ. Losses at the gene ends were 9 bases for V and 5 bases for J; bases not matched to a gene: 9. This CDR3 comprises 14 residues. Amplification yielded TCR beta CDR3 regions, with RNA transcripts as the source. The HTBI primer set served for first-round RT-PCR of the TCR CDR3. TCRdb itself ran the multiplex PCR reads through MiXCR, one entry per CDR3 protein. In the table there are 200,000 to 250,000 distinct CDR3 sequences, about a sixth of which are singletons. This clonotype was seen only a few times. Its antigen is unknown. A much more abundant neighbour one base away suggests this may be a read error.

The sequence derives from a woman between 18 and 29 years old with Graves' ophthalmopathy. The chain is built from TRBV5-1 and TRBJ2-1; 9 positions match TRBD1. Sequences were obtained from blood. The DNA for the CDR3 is TGCGCCAACCCACTATGGACAGGGGACAATGAGCAGTTCTTC. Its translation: CANPLWTGDNEQFF.